This TCR beta chain was retrieved from a study of CD8 T cells in ankylosing spondylitis. The study, taken as a whole, reports: The clones that were linked to disease were reported to be significantly enriched in matched synovial fluid samples from ankylosing spondylitis patients. Roughly eight highly homologous variants made up a TCR beta motif that seemed to typify ankylosing spondylitis blood. There were earlier reports of some motif variants in reactive arthritis synovial fluid and blood. Disease-linked clones bore a CD8+ phenotype and were relatively rare in peripheral blood.

Quantitative 5'-RACE with molecular barcodes produced the TCR beta libraries. TCRdb re-analysed the 5' RACE reads in MiXCR, keeping a single row per CDR3 protein. This table has roughly 470,000 distinct CDR3 sequences, more than 25% appearing once. The CDR3 has 12 residues. Germline V gene lookup returns CDR1 MNHNS and CDR2 SASEGT. Between the trimmed V and J ends, which lost 11 bases and 3 bases, there was a span of 13 bases. Comments on this clonotype: Its antigen is currently unknown.

V and J are TRBV6-1 and TRBJ2-5; either TRBD1 or TRBD2 may supply D (6 bases each). The specimen was blood, either unsorted or a sorted T cell fraction (not recorded which). The receptor comes from a male donor with ankylosing spondylitis. The CDR3 reads CAWRGNEETQYF. The CDR3 coding sequence is TGTGCCTGGAGGGGGAACGAAGAGACCCAGTACTTC.